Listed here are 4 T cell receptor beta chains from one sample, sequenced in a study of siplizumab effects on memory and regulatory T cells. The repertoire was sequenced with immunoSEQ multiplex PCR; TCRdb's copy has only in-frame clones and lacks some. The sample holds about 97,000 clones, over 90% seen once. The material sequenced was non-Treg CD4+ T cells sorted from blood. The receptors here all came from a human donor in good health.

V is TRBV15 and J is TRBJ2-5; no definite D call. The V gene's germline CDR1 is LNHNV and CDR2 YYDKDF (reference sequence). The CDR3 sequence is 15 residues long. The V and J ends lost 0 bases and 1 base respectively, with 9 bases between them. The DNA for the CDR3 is TGTGCCACCAGCAGAGATAAAACACTCCAAGAGACCCAGTACTTC. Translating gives CATSRDKTLQETQYF. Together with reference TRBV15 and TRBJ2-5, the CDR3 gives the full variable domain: DAMVIQNPRYQVTQFGKPVTLSCSQTLNHNVMYWYQQKSSQAPKLLFHYYDKDFNNEADTPDNFQSRRPNTSFCFLDIRSPGLGDTAMYLCATSRDKTLQETQYFGPGTRLLVL.

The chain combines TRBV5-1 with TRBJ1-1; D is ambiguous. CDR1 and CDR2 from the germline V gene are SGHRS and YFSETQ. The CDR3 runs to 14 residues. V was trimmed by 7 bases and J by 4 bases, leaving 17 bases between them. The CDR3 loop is CASLPFGDATEAFF. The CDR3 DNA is TGCGCCAGCTTACCATTCGGGGATGCCACTGAAGCTTTCTTT.

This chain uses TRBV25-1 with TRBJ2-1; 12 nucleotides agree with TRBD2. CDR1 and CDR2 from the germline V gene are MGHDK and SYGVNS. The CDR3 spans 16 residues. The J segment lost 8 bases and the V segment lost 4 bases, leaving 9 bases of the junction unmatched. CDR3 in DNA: TGTGCCAGCAGTGCTGAACTAGCGGGAGGAATTGATGAGCAGTTCTTC. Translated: CASSAELAGGIDEQFF.

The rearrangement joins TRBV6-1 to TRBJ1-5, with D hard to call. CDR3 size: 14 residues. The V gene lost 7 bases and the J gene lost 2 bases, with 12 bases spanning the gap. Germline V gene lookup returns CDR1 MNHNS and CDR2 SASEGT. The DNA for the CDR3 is TGTGCCAGCACCCCGAACCTGGGCAATCAGCCCCAGCATTTT. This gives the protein CASTPNLGNQPQHF.